This T cell receptor beta chain originates from a study of blood T cell repertoires in COVID-19. For the study at large: Samples representing acute and convalescent COVID-19 were sourced from the United States, Italy and Spain. The analysed material was cDNA or gDNA that came from T cells, B-cell-depleted T cells, or PBMCs.

In the authors' methods: From reference gene primer amplification, estimates of nucleated cell counts were derived. Here immunoSEQ multiplex PCR was the method, and the copy in TCRdb shows in-frame clones only, minus some. V, J and clone size derive from that table, while D and trimming were established from the DNA sequence. The table has hundreds of thousands of clones, roughly 90% seen once. From germline, CDR1 is MNHEY and CDR2 SMNVEV (reference sequence). J lost 4 bases, V lost 3 bases, and 9 bases had no gene match. The CDR3 sequence is 15 residues long. This clone was seen a handful of times. The gene calls are TRBV27 and TRBJ2-7; TRBD2 agrees at 7 bases. The specimen sequenced was peripheral blood. The clonotype originates from a woman between 50 and 59 years old who had recovered from COVID-19. CDR3 bases: TGTGCCAGCAGTTTTTCCCCGGGAGGATTTTACGAGCAGTACTTC. Translation gives CASSFSPGGFYEQYF.